This TCR beta chain was sequenced in a study of cytomegalovirus exposure and HLA in healthy donors. The germline gives CDR1 MDHEN, CDR2 SYDVKM. The CDR3 length is 19 residues. V dropped 2 bases and J dropped 1; count of bases not matched to a gene: 9. This PCR relied on a set of 60 Vbeta primers and 13 Jbeta primers. Clones were sequenced by immunoSEQ multiplex PCR, and TCRdb holds only the in-frame ones, with some missing. The data hold 150,000 to 200,000 clones, with roughly 77% observed a single time. This sequence was found in a woman younger than 45 in good health and CMV-seropositive. The sequenced sample consisted of PBMCs. This chain uses TRBV28 with TRBJ2-3, with TRBD2 matching 13 bases. The CDR3 DNA reads as TGTGCCAGCAGTTTAAGTCGGACTAGCGGGGGCCTTCGCACAGATACGCAGTATTTT. This codes for CASSLSRTSGGLRTDTQYF.